This T cell receptor (beta chain) derives from a study of blood T cell repertoires in COVID-19. CDR3 length: 15 amino acids. Germline V gene data show CDR1 as SEHNR and CDR2 as FQNEAQ (reference sequence). The V end lost 5 bases, the J end lost 0 bases, and 12 bases lay between the germline ends. Some clones are missing from TCRdb's copy, which holds only in-frame ones; the method was immunoSEQ multiplex PCR. The sample consists of about 100,000 clones, less than 90% of them appearing once. Sample: peripheral blood. This TCR was recovered from a human donor in a cohort sampled during active COVID-19. This chain connects TRBV7-9 to TRBJ2-3; D unresolved. The CDR3 nucleotides read TGTGCCAGCAGCCCGCTTGGTACTAGCACAGATACGCAGTATTTT. This codes for CASSPLGTSTDTQYF.